Below are 27 T cell receptor beta chains sequenced from a single sample in a study of PD-1 blockade in mismatch repair-deficient tumors. This table comes from immunoSEQ multiplex PCR, and its TCRdb copy is limited to in-frame clones, with some not included. The repertoire has about 9,800 clones, approximately 86% of them found once; the top ten carry 22%. Antigens for these TCRs are unknown. Time point meaning: approximately 10-day in vitro stimulation with candidate neoantigen peptide 2. The sequencing used cells cultured in vitro, collected from a patient treated with pembrolizumab. These TCRs come from an adult with mismatch repair-deficient cancer.

The chain uses TRBV18 and TRBJ2-2, with a possible D match to TRBD2 (5 bases). This CDR3 is 15 amino acids long. V lost 8 bases to trimming and J lost 5 bases, with 18 bases between them. CDR1 and CDR2 (germline): KGHSH, LQKENI. CDR3 protein: CASQSSGPGTGELFF. The DNA of the CDR3 is TGTGCCAGCCAATCCTCTGGACCGGGGACCGGGGAGCTGTTTTTT. The variable domain in full, with the rest retrieved from reference TRBV18 and TRBJ2-2, is NAGVMQNPRHLVRRRGQEARLRCSPMKGHSHVYWYRQLPEEGLKFMVYLQKENIIDESGMPKERFSAEFPKEGPSILRIQQVVRGDSAAYFCASQSSGPGTGELFFGEGSRLTVL.

This clone has only a few counts. The chain combines TRBV5-1 with TRBJ2-3, with D unclear. The CDR3 runs to 13 residues. The ends were cut back, 0 bases at V and 2 bases at J, with 4 bases in the middle. Germline V gene lookup returns CDR1 SGHRS and CDR2 YFSETQ. The CDR3 sequence: CASSLGITDTQYF. The CDR3 DNA reads as TGCGCCAGCAGCTTGGGTATCACAGATACGCAGTATTTT.

The genes are TRBV6-5 and TRBJ2-7, with 8 bases lining up with TRBD2. Germline V gives CDR1 MNHEY, CDR2 SVGAGI. J gave up 5 bases and V 2 bases, and 5 bases lay outside the gene matches. The CDR3 contains 14 residues. CDR3 coding DNA: TGTGCCAGCAGTTACGGGACTAGTCGCCACGAGCAGTACTTC. It is translated as CASSYGTSRHEQYF.

This clone came up a few times. The chain carries TRBV27 and TRBJ2-3; D remains unclear. Per the germline V gene, CDR1 is MNHEY and CDR2 is SMNVEV (reference sequence). Trimming pared 6 bases from V and 4 bases from J, leaving 11 bases between. This CDR3 comprises 13 residues. As DNA, the CDR3 is TGTGCCAGCAGCCTCCCGTGGCCAGATACGCAGTATTTT. This translates into CASSLPWPDTQYF.

The chain has TRBV7-3 and TRBJ1-1; the D is unclear. V was cut by 2 bases and J by 1 base, with 5 bases left in between. CDR3 length: 13 residues. In germline, CDR1 is SGHTA, CDR2 FQGTGA. CDR3 bases: TGTGCCAGCAGCTTAGGGTGGAACACTGAAGCTTTCTTT. It is translated as CASSLGWNTEAFF.

V and J are TRBV28 and TRBJ2-1; 8 bases fit TRBD1. Germline trimming cut 5 bases from V and 7 bases from J; bases unmatched to any gene: 13. The CDR3 sequence is 16 residues long. CDR1 is MDHEN, CDR2 SYDVKM, per germline. The CDR3 DNA reads as TGTGCCAGCAGTCCACATGCGGGCAGGGGGCTGAATGAGCAGTTCTTC. As protein: CASSPHAGRGLNEQFF.

J is TRBJ2-7 and V is TRBV7-3; 9 bases fit TRBD2. Germline V lookup: CDR1 SGHTA, CDR2 FQGTGA. The ends lost 5 bases at V and 6 bases at J; junction bases unmatched: 8. There are 14 residues in the CDR3. CDR3 region: CASSSSGSPSEQYF. DNA for the CDR3: TGTGCCAGCAGCAGTAGCGGGAGCCCCTCCGAGCAGTACTTC.

The chain combines TRBV7-9 with TRBJ2-1, with 13 nucleotides matching TRBD2. V was pared by 2 bases and J by 8 bases, with 6 bases of the junction left unmatched. CDR1 and CDR2 (germline): SEHNR, FQNEAQ (reference sequence). This CDR3 has 16 amino acids. The DNA for the CDR3 is TGTGCCAGCAGCTTAATCGCAACTAGCGGGGGGGATGAGCAGTTCTTC. Translated, it gives CASSLIATSGGDEQFF.

This chain uses TRBV30 with TRBJ2-5; 8 bases map to TRBD1. Germline values: CDR1 GTSNPN, CDR2 SVGIG (reference sequence). The V gene end was trimmed by 0 bases and the J gene end by 3 bases; junction bases not matched to a gene: 6. The CDR3 is 15 residues long. The CDR3 is CAWSVRQGMKETQYF. The CDR3 coding sequence is TGTGCCTGGAGTGTACGACAGGGGATGAAAGAGACCCAGTACTTC.

The V gene is TRBV7-9, the J gene TRBJ2-1; 10 bases align to TRBD2. This CDR3 has 15 amino acids. CDR1 and CDR2 (germline): SEHNR, FQNEAQ (reference sequence). The V and J ends lost 5 bases and 8 bases, in that order; junction bases with no gene match: 9. The CDR3 DNA sequence: TGTGCCAGCAGCGACCTAGCGGGAGTTATGGATGAGCAGTTCTTC. It codes for CASSDLAGVMDEQFF.

The gene calls are TRBV5-1 and TRBJ2-7; D remains ambiguous. Germline CDR1 is SGHRS and CDR2 is YFSETQ. Trimming took 0 bases from V and 4 from J, leaving 11 bases between them. This CDR3 spans 14 amino acids. The chain's CDR3 is CASSLAERVYEQYF. The CDR3 bases are TGCGCCAGCAGCTTGGCCGAACGAGTTTACGAGCAGTACTTC.

The chain carries TRBV30 and TRBJ1-2; D possibly corresponds to TRBD1 (5 bases). This CDR3 contains 13 residues. Germline V lookup: CDR1 GTSNPN, CDR2 SVGIG (reference sequence). Trimming pared 4 bases from V and 3 bases from J, leaving 12 bases between. The CDR3 nucleotides are TGTGCCTGGACTCTGGGGCCCCACTATGGCTACACCTTC. Translating gives CAWTLGPHYGYTF.

The rearrangement links TRBV19 to TRBJ1-4; 9 bases agree with TRBD1. Germline V lookup: CDR1 LNHDA, CDR2 SQIVND (reference sequence). The CDR3 is made up of 14 amino acids. J gave up 7 bases and V 7 bases, and 7 bases lay outside the gene matches. The CDR3 here is CASNTGGRGEKLFF. Here the CDR3 DNA reads TGTGCCAGTAATACAGGGGGCAGAGGTGAAAAACTGTTTTTT.

The J gene is TRBJ1-2, the V gene TRBV6-5; weak D call: TRBD1 (5 bases). V lost 7 bases, J lost 5 bases, and 11 bases lay in between. The CDR3 is made up of 12 amino acids. CDR1 MNHEY and CDR2 SVGAGI come from the germline V gene. CDR3: CASTLGGYGYTF. CDR3 DNA: TGTGCCAGCACTCTGGGGGGGTATGGCTACACCTTC.

V gene TRBV5-1 combines with J gene TRBJ2-7; no definite D call. The germline V and J ends were trimmed by 4 bases and 2 bases, with 13 bases remaining between them. The CDR3 runs to 14 residues. Germline assignment: CDR1 SGHRS and CDR2 YFSETQ. The CDR3 loop is CASSKSAAAYEQYF. In DNA form, the CDR3 reads TGCGCCAGCAGCAAGTCGGCGGCGGCCTACGAGCAGTACTTC.

The J gene is TRBJ2-7, the V gene TRBV2; D possibly corresponds to TRBD1 (5 bases). This CDR3 is built from 13 residues. V lost 9 bases, J lost 1 base, and 13 bases lay in between. Germline CDR1 reads SNHLY; CDR2 reads FYNNEI. The DNA of the CDR3 is TGTGCCAGTGAAGGAACAGGATCCTACGAGCAGTACTTC. It encodes CASEGTGSYEQYF. Filled out from reference TRBV2 and TRBJ2-7, the complete variable domain reads EPEVTQTPSHQVTQMGQEVILRCVPISNHLYFYWYRQILGQKVEFLVSFYNNEISEKSEIFDDQFSVERPDGSNFTLKIRSTKLEDSAMYFCASEGTGSYEQYFGPGTRLTVT.

This clone came up once. The chain has TRBV5-1 and TRBJ2-7; 10 bases agree with TRBD2. V was pared by 4 bases and J by 5 bases, with 12 bases of the junction left unmatched. Per the germline V gene, CDR1 is SGHRS and CDR2 is YFSETQ. CDR3 size: 16 residues. The CDR3 nucleotides are TGCGCCAGCAGCCCGCCCACACTAGCGGGGTCTCACGAGCAGTACTTC. It codes for CASSPPTLAGSHEQYF.

The chain links TRBV5-1 to TRBJ1-3, with TRBD1 as a possible D gene (6 bases). Germline CDR1 is SGHRS and CDR2 is YFSETQ. V was trimmed by 0 bases and J by 2 bases, leaving 21 bases between them. The CDR3 has 19 residues. CDR3 coding DNA: TGCGCCAGCAGCTTGGCCGGAGGGGGACATCGGCAACCTGGAAACACCATATATTTT. Protein sequence: CASSLAGGGHRQPGNTIYF.

The V and J genes are TRBV27 and TRBJ1-5, with D possibly being TRBD1 (5 bases). This CDR3 has 14 amino acids. From germline, CDR1 is MNHEY and CDR2 SMNVEV (reference sequence). Trimming left V 2 bases short and J 6 bases short, with 11 bases between. This chain's CDR3 is CASSLIGAGQPQHF. Here the CDR3 DNA reads TGTGCCAGCAGTTTAATTGGGGCTGGTCAGCCCCAGCATTTT.

The gene calls are TRBV7-9 and TRBJ2-5, with D possibly matching TRBD2 (7 bases). The CDR3 runs 16 residues. V was trimmed by 4 bases and J by 4 bases, leaving 19 bases between them. CDR1 is SEHNR and CDR2 is FQNEAQ in the germline V gene (reference sequence). Here the CDR3 DNA reads TGTGCCAGCAGCTCGGCCGGGGGGCACCCTCCAGAGACCCAGTACTTC. Its translation is CASSSAGGHPPETQYF.

The rearrangement links TRBV9 to TRBJ2-7, with TRBD2 matching 9 bases. The CDR3 is 15 residues long. The V gene end was trimmed by 0 bases and the J gene end by 3 bases; junction bases not matched to a gene: 4. CDR1 and CDR2 from the germline V gene are SGDLS and YYNGEE. The CDR3 spells CASSVGAGGHYEQYF. The DNA for the CDR3 is TGTGCCAGCAGCGTAGGGGCGGGAGGGCACTACGAGCAGTACTTC. Supplemented by reference TRBV9 and TRBJ2-7, the full variable domain reads DSGVTQTPKHLITATGQRVTLRCSPRSGDLSVYWYQQSLDQGLQFLIQYYNGEERAKGNILERFSAQQFPDLHSELNLSSLELGDSALYFCASSVGAGGHYEQYFGPGTRLTVT.

This sequence joins TRBV29-1 and TRBJ2-1; 13 bases are shared with TRBD2. Germline lookup yields CDR1 SQVTM and CDR2 ANQGSEA. V shed 3 bases, J shed 9 bases, and the junction held 5 bases outside the gene matches. The CDR3 has 14 amino acids. CDR3 sequence: CSVDPGLAGTEQFF. CDR3 DNA: TGCAGCGTTGACCCGGGACTAGCGGGGACTGAGCAGTTCTTC.

The rearrangement links TRBV19 to TRBJ1-2; D not resolved. CDR1 LNHDA and CDR2 SQIVND come from the germline V gene (reference sequence). The CDR3 has 13 amino acids. Trimming took 6 bases from V and 2 from J, leaving 10 bases between them. CDR3: CASSTQGNYGYTF. The CDR3, as DNA: TGTGCCAGTAGCACACAAGGAAACTATGGCTACACCTTC.

The chain has TRBV30 and TRBJ1-2; D unresolved. CDR3 length: 12 residues. Deletions cut 0 bases from V and 4 bases from J, with 6 bases between. Germline V gene sequence: CDR1 GTSNPN, CDR2 SVGIG (reference sequence). Here the CDR3 DNA reads TGTGCCTGGAGTGTAATGGGCTATGGCTACACCTTC. Translating it yields CAWSVMGYGYTF.

This chain uses TRBV28 with TRBJ2-1; D uncertain. This CDR3 contains 16 residues. Germline CDR1 reads MDHEN; CDR2 reads SYDVKM. Trimming stripped 3 bases from V and 3 bases from J, with 15 bases between. CDR3 DNA: TGTGCCAGCAGTTTGGGTAGTGTAGTCTTCTACAATGAGCAGTTCTTC. Its protein product is CASSLGSVVFYNEQFF.

V usage is TRBV7-6 and J usage is TRBJ2-7, with unresolved D. Germline CDR1 SGHVS, CDR2 FNYEAQ. V lost 9 bases and J 2 bases, leaving 17 bases between the germline ends. This CDR3 region has 14 residues. CDR3 amino acids: CASATSWETYEQYF. CDR3 sequence (DNA): TGTGCCAGTGCGACCTCGTGGGAAACCTACGAGCAGTACTTC.

V usage is TRBV4-2 and J usage is TRBJ2-3; 11 bases map to TRBD2. Losses at the gene ends were 4 bases for V and 6 bases for J; bases not matched to a gene: 9. Germline V gene sequence: CDR1 LGHNA, CDR2 YNFKEQ. The CDR3 consists of 16 residues. CDR3 loop: CASSPSTSGAGDTQYF. The DNA of the CDR3 is TGTGCCAGCAGCCCGTCGACTAGCGGGGCGGGGGATACGCAGTATTTT.